This T cell receptor beta chain was sequenced during a study of CDR3 diversity in severe acne. Each CDR3 protein gets one entry after TCRdb re-called the PCR reads with MiXCR. The repertoire includes approximately 80,000 distinct CDR3 sequences, around 50% of them detected once, and over 11% sits in the top ten. Material for sequencing was blood. This clonotype was sampled from a male donor in good health, without acne.

The CDR3 coding sequence is TGTGCCAGCAGCGGGGGGGACAGAAGCAAAATATGGCAGTACTTC. Amino acid sequence: CASSGGDRSKIWQYF. The chain employs TRBV6-5 and TRBJ2-7; TRBD2 is a possible D gene (8 bases). With 6 bases removed from V and 9 bases from J, the gap between germline ends came to 24 bases. The CDR3 loop spans 15 amino acids. The germline CDR1 and CDR2 sequences are MNHEY and SVGAGI.